This T cell receptor beta chain derives from a study of CD8 T cells in ankylosing spondylitis (dated by TCRdb to the late 2010s). Describing the broader study: The study profiled T cell receptor beta repertoires in healthy donors and ankylosing spondylitis patients to find disease-linked TCR variants. Peripheral blood was sampled, and synovial fluid was also collected from ankylosing spondylitis patients. The full study cohort was made up of 25 ankylosing spondylitis patients and 108 healthy donors. Summary of the overall study and its limitations: The disease-linked clones showed a CD8+ phenotype and occurred at relatively low frequencies in peripheral blood. Blood from ankylosing spondylitis patients appeared to be characterized by a TCR beta motif made up of fewer than ten highly homologous amino acid variants. Some motif variants were previously reported in synovial fluid and blood of reactive arthritis patients, suggesting common disease-initiation mechanisms. Significant enrichment of the disease-linked clones was reported in matched synovial fluid samples from ankylosing spondylitis patients.

TCRdb names Illumina HiSeq 2500 as the instrument used. TCR beta libraries were prepared by quantitative 5'-RACE with molecular barcodes. From the authors' description of their analysis: Disease-linked TCR variants were identified with a new computational method built on a probabilistic model of VDJ rearrangement. TCRdb handled the public reads itself, with Q25 trimming in fastp and clone calling in MiXCR, and kept productive beta chains. Entries are consolidated by CDR3 protein sequence, retaining the most common genes and DNA. The V and J calls were not made by the authors but by TCRdb's processing. In all, the sample holds some 350,000 distinct CDR3 sequences, and approximately 14% of those were seen once. Together, the top ten hold approximately 0.99% of the sample. Relative to germline, V is missing 6 bases and J is missing 1 base, with 9 bases of the junction outside any gene match. Its CDR3 holds 17 amino acids, cysteine through phenylalanine. The entry retains the CDR3 DNA only, 51 bases that are in frame from base 1. CDR1 and CDR2 are read off the germline V gene as ENHRY and SYGVKD.

In this sample, this clonotype turned up a few times. The target of this receptor is not known. Base qualities were left out, and no much larger clone turns up one base away. The rearrangement joined TRBV10-3 to TRBJ2-3; TRBD2 fits 11 bases in the junction. The specimen sequenced was blood, either unsorted or a sorted T cell fraction (not recorded which). This receptor was obtained from a male donor with ankylosing spondylitis or in good health (not recorded which). The CDR3 region has the sequence CAIRRGLAEGGTDTQYF. The nucleotides read TGTGCCATCAGGAGGGGACTAGCGGAGGGGGGCACAGATACGCAGTATTTT.